This T cell receptor beta chain was profiled in a study of Ad26.COV2.S vaccination and SARS-CoV-2 variants. As for the study in general: Donor participated within the Ad26.COV2.S arm of the COV1001 trial.

The V gene lost 6 bases and the J gene lost 6 bases, with 13 bases spanning the gap. The CDR3 sequence is 13 residues long. Germline assignment: CDR1 MNHEY and CDR2 SVGAGI. Generated by immunoSEQ multiplex PCR, the TCRdb table keeps only in-frame clones and is missing some. The sample has 350,000 to 400,000 clones; about 89% are singletons. Treatment described: over 15 received Ad26.COV2.S at low or high dose, single or two shots; a few received placebo; per-sample allocation not given. Sampling happened 63 days after the first vaccine or placebo injection. The source was peripheral blood, collected in a trial of Ad26.COV2.S vaccine versus placebo. The receptor's source is a person aged 18-60 years who received the Ad26.COV2.S COVID-19 vaccine or a placebo. The chain is built from TRBV6-5 and TRBJ2-3; D could derive from TRBD1 or TRBD2 (5 bases each). The CDR3 reads CASSRGAGDTQYF. In DNA form, the CDR3 reads TGTGCCAGCAGCAGAGGGGCCGGGGATACGCAGTATTTT.